Below, 22 T cell receptor beta chains from the same sample are listed, as sequenced in a study of blood T cell repertoires in COVID-19. Method: immunoSEQ multiplex PCR; TCRdb's copy keeps in-frame clones and lacks some. Of about 43,000 clones listed, 80% to 90% are singletons. The specimen sequenced was peripheral blood. The receptors were sampled from a man aged 40-49 years with COVID-19, enrolled during active disease.

The V gene is TRBV2, the J gene TRBJ2-7, with D possibly matching TRBD1 (6 bases). The CDR3 totals 14 residues. Per germline, CDR1 SNHLY and CDR2 FYNNEI. V was shortened by 3 bases and J by 2 bases, with 11 bases between the two germline ends. CDR3 bases: TGTGCCAGCAGTGAGGGGGCGCCGGCCTACGAGCAGTACTTC. Translating gives CASSEGAPAYEQYF. Full variable domain (rest looked up from reference TRBV2 and TRBJ2-7): EPEVTQTPSHQVTQMGQEVILRCVPISNHLYFYWYRQILGQKVEFLVSFYNNEISEKSEIFDDQFSVERPDGSNFTLKIRSTKLEDSAMYFCASSEGAPAYEQYFGPGTRLTVT.

This chain connects TRBV11-3 to TRBJ2-5; no firm D call. V lost 1 base and J lost 4, with 13 bases in between. The germline V gene encodes CDR1 SGHNT and CDR2 YENEEA. There are 15 residues in the CDR3. The CDR3 here is CASSLAGGKGETQYF. The CDR3 DNA reads as TGTGCCAGCAGCTTAGCTGGCGGTAAAGGAGAGACCCAGTACTTC.

This clone was seen a single time. The CDR3 loop is CASSHAQGNQPQHF. The CDR3 DNA reads as TGTGCCAGCAGCCACGCACAGGGGAATCAGCCCCAGCATTTT. The genes are TRBV3-1 (or the pseudogene TRBV3-2) and TRBJ1-5, with 7 bases fitting TRBD1. CDR1 and CDR2 from the germline V gene are LGHDT and YNNKEL (reference sequence). Trimming cost V 3 bases and J 4 bases; bases outside gene matches: 3. The CDR3 loop spans 14 amino acids.

J is TRBJ1-5 and V is TRBV19, with 7 bases that match TRBD1. The junction had 6 bases not matched to a gene; V was cut back by 6 bases and J by 13 bases. The germline gives CDR1 LNHDA, CDR2 SQIVND (reference sequence). The CDR3 is 11 amino acids. CDR3 residues: CASRTTGPQHF. In DNA form, the CDR3 reads TGTGCCAGTAGGACGACAGGGCCTCAGCATTTT.

The chain carries TRBV27 and TRBJ1-2; D is perhaps TRBD1 (5 bases). V was clipped by 0 bases and J by 3 bases, with 8 bases between them. Germline V gives CDR1 MNHEY, CDR2 SMNVEV (reference sequence). The CDR3 length is 14 residues. CDR3 protein: CASSLSQGDYGYTF. CDR3 coding DNA: TGTGCCAGCAGTTTATCGCAAGGGGACTATGGCTACACCTTC.

The rearrangement uses TRBV3-1 (or the pseudogene TRBV3-2) and TRBJ2-7; TRBD2 matches at 8 bases. Trimming removed 2 bases from V and 6 bases from J; junction bases left unmatched: 18. The V gene's germline CDR1 is LGHDT and CDR2 YNNKEL (reference sequence). This CDR3 is 18 amino acids long. As DNA, the CDR3 is TGTGCCAGCAGCCAACTCGCGGGAGGTCGCGCCTCCCCCCGCGAGCAGTACTTC. It codes for CASSQLAGGRASPREQYF.

The J gene is TRBJ1-6, the V gene TRBV10-3; weak D call: TRBD1 (5 bases). Per the germline V gene, CDR1 is ENHRY and CDR2 is SYGVKD. Between the trimmed V and J ends, which lost 4 bases and 7 bases, there was a span of 11 bases. CDR3 length equals 14 residues. The CDR3 DNA sequence: TGTGCCATCAGTGGGAGCAGGGTAAATTCACCCCTCCACTTT. Protein: CAISGSRVNSPLHF.

This clone has just a few counts. The V call is TRBV30, the J call TRBJ1-6; tentative D call: TRBD1 (6 bases). Germline V lookup: CDR1 GTSNPN, CDR2 SVGIG (reference sequence). The ends were cut back, 2 bases at V and 10 bases at J, with 18 bases in the middle. The CDR3 runs to 15 residues. The CDR3: CAWSLNRALGSPLHF. CDR3 nucleotides: TGTGCCTGGAGTTTAAACAGGGCACTGGGATCACCCCTCCACTTT.

The chain is built from TRBV24-1 and TRBJ2-1; the D gene is possibly TRBD1 (6 bases). The CDR3 totals 13 residues. The germline V and J ends were trimmed by 7 bases and 10 bases, with 16 bases remaining between them. Germline V gene data show CDR1 as KGHDR and CDR2 as SFDVKD. The CDR3 region is CATREGHRTEQFF. The DNA of the CDR3 is TGTGCCACCAGAGAGGGACACCGCACCGAGCAGTTCTTC.

The V and J genes are TRBV10-1 and TRBJ2-2; the D is unclear. The CDR3 spans 14 residues. The germline V and J ends were trimmed by 6 bases and 4 bases, with 12 bases remaining between them. Germline V gene data show CDR1 as WNHNN and CDR2 as SYGVQD (reference sequence). CDR3 residues: CASRKNSLTGELFF. The CDR3 DNA sequence: TGCGCCAGCAGAAAAAACAGTCTCACCGGGGAGCTGTTTTTT.

V is TRBV29-1 and J is TRBJ2-2; TRBD1 matches 7 bases. The germline V gene encodes CDR1 SQVTM and CDR2 ANQGSEA. The CDR3 extends over 12 amino acids. DNA for the CDR3: TGCAGGATGACAGGGACCACCGGGGAGCTGTTTTTT. This sequence encodes CRMTGTTGELFF.

J is TRBJ1-5 and V is TRBV19, with a weak D call TRBD1 (6 bases). The CDR3 consists of 15 residues. V lost 2 bases, J lost 4 bases, and 12 bases lay in between. The germline gives CDR1 LNHDA, CDR2 SQIVND (reference sequence). The CDR3, as DNA: TGTGCCAGTAGTATATCTGCAGGGGCGAATCAGCCCCAGCATTTT. This codes for CASSISAGANQPQHF. The whole variable domain, remainder taken from reference TRBV19 and TRBJ1-5, is DGGITQSPKYLFRKEGQNVTLSCEQNLNHDAMYWYRQDPGQGLRLIYYSQIVNDFQKGDIAEGYSVSREKKESFPLTVTSAQKNPTAFYLCASSISAGANQPQHFGDGTRLSIL.

CDR3: CAWQGATLSGELFF. The CDR3 DNA follows: TGTGCCTGGCAGGGGGCCACCCTCTCCGGGGAGCTGTTTTTT. V and J are TRBV30 and TRBJ2-2; 8 bases line up with TRBD1. V gave up 5 bases and J gave up 6 bases; unmatched junction bases: 8. Looked up from germline, CDR1 is GTSNPN and CDR2 is SVGIG (reference sequence). CDR3 length: 14 residues. The full variable domain, in which reference TRBV30 and TRBJ2-2 provide the parts outside the CDR3, is SQTIHQWPATLVQPVGSPLSLECTVEGTSNPNLYWYRQAAGRGLQLLFYSVGIGQISSEVPQNLSASRPQDRQFILSSKKLLLSDSGFYLCAWQGATLSGELFFGEGSRLTVL.

J is TRBJ1-2 and V is TRBV6-6, with D possibly TRBD1 on 6 matching bases. Trimming took off 8 bases at V and 5 bases at J, with 12 bases between the two ends. This CDR3 has 12 residues. Germline CDR1 is MNHNY and CDR2 is SVGAGI (reference sequence). The CDR3 loop reads CASEQQGYGYTF. Written as DNA, the CDR3 is TGTGCCAGCGAGCAACAGGGTTATGGCTACACCTTC.

This clone was picked up one time. The genes are TRBV29-1 and TRBJ1-2; D ambiguous. In germline, CDR1 is SQVTM, CDR2 ANQGSEA. The V gene lost 6 bases and the J gene lost 5 bases, with 4 bases spanning the gap. The CDR3 sequence is 9 residues long. The CDR3 DNA follows: TGCAGCGTAGAGTATGGCTACACCTTC. This sequence encodes CSVEYGYTF.

This chain joins TRBV27 and TRBJ2-2; 8 nucleotides match TRBD1. The CDR3 sequence is 16 residues long. Germline V gene lookup returns CDR1 MNHEY and CDR2 SMNVEV (reference sequence). The V segment lost 5 bases and the J segment 6 bases; nucleotides outside the gene matches: 11. CDR3 coding DNA: TGTGCCAGCAGTCCCGAGGACAGGGAAGATGCCGGGGAGCTGTTTTTT. This encodes CASSPEDREDAGELFF.

This clone turned up a few times. This chain's CDR3 is CAIRGEGQGNTIYF. DNA for the CDR3: TGTGCCATCAGAGGAGAGGGACAGGGAAACACCATATATTTT. The chain joins TRBV10-3 to TRBJ1-3, with 7 bases that match TRBD1. Germline V gene lookup returns CDR1 ENHRY and CDR2 SYGVKD. This CDR3 is 14 amino acids long. The ends lost 6 bases at V and 4 bases at J; junction bases unmatched: 6.

This chain connects TRBV28 to TRBJ2-7; TRBD2 is a possible D gene (6 bases). The V gene's germline CDR1 is MDHEN and CDR2 SYDVKM. The V and J ends lost 2 bases and 3 bases respectively, with 11 bases between them. CDR3 length: 14 residues. CDR3 coding DNA: TGTGCCAGCAGTTTACCCGGGACTCACTACGAGCAGTACTTC. Protein sequence: CASSLPGTHYEQYF.

This clone was recorded a few times. J is TRBJ2-1 and V is TRBV30; possibly TRBD1 for D (6 bases). V lost 2 bases and J lost 7, with 15 bases in between. The CDR3 spans 14 residues. Germline V gene data show CDR1 as GTSNPN and CDR2 as SVGIG (reference sequence). The CDR3 DNA follows: TGTGCCTGGAGTTATGGGGGCGCGAGGAATGAGCAGTTCTTC. It encodes CAWSYGGARNEQFF.

The chain combines TRBV27 with TRBJ1-5; tentatively, D is TRBD1 (6 bases). Germline V gene data show CDR1 as MNHEY and CDR2 as SMNVEV (reference sequence). V lost 3 bases and J lost 3, with 12 bases in between. This CDR3 has 15 amino acids. Here the CDR3 reads CASSLRSGANQPQHF. CDR3 sequence (DNA): TGTGCCAGCAGTTTGCGTTCAGGGGCCAATCAGCCCCAGCATTTT.

CDR3 sequence reads: CAWSVTRGGINNSPLHF. In nucleotides, the CDR3 is TGTGCCTGGAGTGTAACGAGGGGGGGCATAAATAATTCACCCCTCCACTTT. The genes are TRBV30 and TRBJ1-6; weak D call: TRBD1 (6 bases). CDR1 is GTSNPN and CDR2 is SVGIG in the germline V gene (reference sequence). The CDR3 runs to 17 residues. The germline V and J ends were trimmed by 0 bases and 5 bases, with 17 bases remaining between them.

V and J are TRBV30 and TRBJ2-1; 12 positions agree with TRBD2. The CDR3 length is 15 residues. V dropped 1 base and J dropped 9; count of bases not matched to a gene: 7. Germline values: CDR1 GTSNPN, CDR2 SVGIG (reference sequence). The CDR3 DNA reads TGTGCCTGGAGTGGACTAGCGGGGGCCGTGGGTGAGCAGTTCTTC. This encodes CAWSGLAGAVGEQFF. The whole variable domain, remainder taken from reference TRBV30 and TRBJ2-1, is SQTIHQWPATLVQPVGSPLSLECTVEGTSNPNLYWYRQAAGRGLQLLFYSVGIGQISSEVPQNLSASRPQDRQFILSSKKLLLSDSGFYLCAWSGLAGAVGEQFFGPGTRLTVL.